The 3 T cell receptor beta chains below come from one sample, sequenced in a study of CD8 T cells in ankylosing spondylitis (dated by TCRdb to the late 2010s). Here is what the overall study found, with its caveats: A TCR beta motif made up of fewer than 10 highly homologous amino acid variants appeared to be characteristic of blood from ankylosing spondylitis patients.

The method behind the library was 5' RACE. For sequencing, an Illumina HiSeq 2500 was employed. In-frame beta chains were kept once TCRdb had trimmed the public reads at Q25 with fastp and called clones with MiXCR. Identical CDR3 protein sequences are pooled into one entry, listed with their most common genes and DNA. Present in this sample are hundreds of thousands of distinct CDR3 sequences, 15% to 20% of which were seen just once. The ten biggest clones cover approximately 40% of the sample. Which antigens these TCRs recognize remains unknown. The source material was blood, either unsorted or a sorted T cell fraction (not recorded which). All receptors derive from a male donor with ankylosing spondylitis.

This clonotype was seen repeatedly, ten times or more. V is TRBV12-3 or TRBV12-4 and J is TRBJ2-1, with D perhaps TRBD2 (5 bases). The CDR3 is 14 residues long. Between the trimmed V and J ends, which lost 5 bases and 1 base, there was a span of 9 bases. The CDR3 is CASSTSQSYNEQFF. CDR3 nucleotides: TGTGCCAGCAGTACTAGTCAGTCCTACAATGAGCAGTTCTTC.

This clonotype occurred a few times. The chain employs TRBV5-1 and TRBJ2-7; 7 nucleotides agree with TRBD1. The CDR3 is 14 residues long. V gave up 4 bases and J gave up 3 bases; unmatched junction bases: 7. Germline CDR1 reads SGHRS; CDR2 reads YFSETQ. The CDR3 region is CASSIRDSFYEQYF. CDR3 DNA sequence: TGCGCCAGCAGCATCCGGGACAGCTTCTACGAGCAGTACTTC.

This sequence joins TRBV12-3 or TRBV12-4 and TRBJ2-7; D unresolved. The CDR3 covers 15 residues. Trimming took off 2 bases at V and 3 bases at J, with 14 bases between the two ends. The CDR3 nucleotides read TGTGCCAGCAGTTTATCCCTAGATCCCCTCTACGAGCAGTACTTC. Translating it yields CASSLSLDPLYEQYF.